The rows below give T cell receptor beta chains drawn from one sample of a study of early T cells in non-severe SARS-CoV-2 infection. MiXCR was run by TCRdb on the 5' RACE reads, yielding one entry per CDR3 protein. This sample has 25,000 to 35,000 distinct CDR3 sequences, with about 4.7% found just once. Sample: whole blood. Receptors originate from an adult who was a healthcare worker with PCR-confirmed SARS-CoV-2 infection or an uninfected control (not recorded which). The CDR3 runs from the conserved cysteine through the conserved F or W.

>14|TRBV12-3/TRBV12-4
CASNREFDTGELFF
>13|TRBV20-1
CSARGTENQPQHF
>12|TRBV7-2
CASSLAEYEQYF
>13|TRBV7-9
CASSPQGAQPQHF
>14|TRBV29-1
CSVDQDRYNTEAFF
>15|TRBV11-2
CASRGDSWGYYEQYF
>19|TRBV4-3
CASSQNLAVVGGTNEKLFF
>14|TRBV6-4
CASSNSGVTDTQYF
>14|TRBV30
CAWRRTGPYNEQFF
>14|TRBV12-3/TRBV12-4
CASRRLAGSYEQFF
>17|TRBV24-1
CATSDPGTGGSYNEQFF
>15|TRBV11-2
CASSFWDRDTDTQYF
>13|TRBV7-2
CASSFSGAHEQYF
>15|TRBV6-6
CASRAHRDETGELFF
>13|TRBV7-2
CASSLGQPYEQYF
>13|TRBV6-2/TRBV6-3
CASSYQRDYGYTF
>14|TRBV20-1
CSASLSGLGNEQFF
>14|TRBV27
CASSTGPSNYGYTF
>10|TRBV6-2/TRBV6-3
CAPYSYEQYF
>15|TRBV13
CASSQDRGRTGELFF
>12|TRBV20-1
CSATPQRDEQYF
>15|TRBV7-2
CASSSYRGRNYGYTF
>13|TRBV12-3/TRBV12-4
CASLTRGAGGYTF
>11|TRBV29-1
CSVEGVDEAFF
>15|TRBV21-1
CASSRMKQGNYGYTF
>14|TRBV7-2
CASSLSALNNEQFF
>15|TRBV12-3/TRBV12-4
CASSFMGRGQETQYF
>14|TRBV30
CAGLDSSYNSPLHF
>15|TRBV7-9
CASSLGNGGPYEQYF
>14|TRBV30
CAWSQDRVNTEAFF
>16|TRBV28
CASSPSGRGGTDTQYF
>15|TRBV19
CASSIDSSSTDTQYF
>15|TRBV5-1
CASSSPGHSIYEQYF
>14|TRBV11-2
CASSLVTVTYEQYF
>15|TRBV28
CASSSYSQLDEKLFF
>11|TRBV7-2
CASSQQETQYF
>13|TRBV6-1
CASSEYSRGAQFF
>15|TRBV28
CASSQSGTGRIIQYF
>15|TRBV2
CASSQAGVVGETQYF
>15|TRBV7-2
CASSSIPGQRGEQFF
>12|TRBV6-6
CASWQGNSPLHF
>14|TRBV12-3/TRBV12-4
CASIPDTGYNEQFF
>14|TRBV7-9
CASSSTGGITEAFF
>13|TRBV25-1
CASSVDRSYEQYF
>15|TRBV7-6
CASSLRAGGHYEQYF
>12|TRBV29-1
CSVGQGVGEQYF
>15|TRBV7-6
CASSLSDDGSYEQYF
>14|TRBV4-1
CASSQAGGTDTQYF
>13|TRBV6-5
CATSYVTGYEQFF
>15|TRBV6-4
CASSDAGAATDTQYF
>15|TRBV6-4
CASKEGDRDTDTQYF
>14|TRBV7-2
CASSLGTGPYEQYF
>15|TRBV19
CASSTSSGGIHEQFF
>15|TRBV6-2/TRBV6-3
CASSRRTGGIYEQYF
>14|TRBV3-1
CASSQVGAGSPLHF